Here is one T cell receptor (beta chain) with its context. Its antigen remains unknown. The length of the CDR3 is 12 residues. Germline CDR1 is SQVTM and CDR2 is ANQGSEA. V was cut by 7 bases and J by 0 bases, with 9 bases left in between. Isolation yielded PBMCs, at least 7 million per sample, in every case. A J-beta primer mix and a sample-barcoded 5' primer were used in a second PCR of roughly 6 to 11 cycles. TCRdb re-called the 5' RACE reads with MiXCR, one entry per CDR3 protein. The table has about 1,800,000 distinct CDR3 sequences, roughly 28% seen once; the top ten hold 7.7%. These data are taken from a study of blood T cells in healthy people across ages. Study-level results: In the absence of known donor CMV status, changes in expanded clonotypes were possibly confounded.

The chain recombines TRBV29-1 with TRBJ1-1; TRBD1 might be the D (5 bases). The clonotype was recovered from a woman in her 30s in good health. The sample consisted of blood. The CDR3 loop is CSGQTVNTEAFF. The CDR3 DNA reads TGCAGCGGACAGACAGTGAACACTGAAGCTTTCTTT.